These 24 T cell receptor beta chains were sequenced from one sample in a study of T cells in Graves' hyperthyroidism and ophthalmopathy. TCR beta CDR3 regions were amplified from RNA transcripts. The TCR CDR3 first-round RT-PCR relied on the HTBI primer set. TCRdb fed the multiplex PCR reads into MiXCR, producing one record per CDR3 protein. The sample has roughly 750,000 distinct CDR3 sequences; 15% to 20% are singletons. Sequenced: blood. These receptors originate from a young man with Graves' hyperthyroidism.

The sample holds a few counts of this clonotype. The chain joins TRBV6-1 to TRBJ2-7; 8 nucleotides match TRBD1. V was pared by 4 bases and J by 2 bases, with 4 bases of the junction left unmatched. Germline V lookup: CDR1 MNHNS, CDR2 SASEGT. The CDR3 totals 14 residues. DNA of the CDR3: TGTGCCAGCAGTGGCCCGGGACAGGCCTACGAGCAGTACTTC. It codes for CASSGPGQAYEQYF.

The chain is built from TRBV5-1 and TRBJ2-3, with D perhaps TRBD1 (6 bases). V was trimmed by 0 bases and J by 0 bases, leaving 14 bases between them. CDR1 is SGHRS, CDR2 YFSETQ, per germline. This CDR3 contains 17 residues. CDR3 DNA: TGCGCCAGCAGCTTGGATTCGACAGGTACTAGCACAGATACGCAGTATTTT. Its translation is CASSLDSTGTSTDTQYF.

This clonotype was picked up many times. The chain joins TRBV12-3 or TRBV12-4 to TRBJ2-7; TRBD2 matches 7 bases. The junction had 10 bases not matched to a gene; V was cut back by 6 bases and J by 2 bases. The length of the CDR3 is 15 residues. The CDR3 spells CASRTRLAEPYEQYF. CDR3 DNA: TGTGCCAGCAGGACGAGGCTAGCGGAACCCTACGAGCAGTACTTC.

The genes are TRBV5-1 and TRBJ2-7, with 9 bases aligning to TRBD2. CDR3 length: 15 residues. Germline CDR1 reads SGHRS; CDR2 reads YFSETQ. After removal of 0 bases from V and 12 bases from J, the junction contained 13 bases not matched to a gene. The CDR3 bases are TGCGCCAGCAGCTTGGCTGCTAGCGGGGACTACGGGATGTACTTC. Translating it yields CASSLAASGDYGMYF.

The genes are TRBV7-9 and TRBJ2-1, with 13 bases aligning to TRBD2. The V gene end was trimmed by 2 bases and the J gene end by 3 bases; junction bases not matched to a gene: 19. Germline V lookup: CDR1 SEHNR, CDR2 FQNEAQ (reference sequence). The CDR3 spans 22 residues. The CDR3 DNA reads as TGTGCCAGCAGCTTACCGGGGCGGGGGGAGACTAGCGGGAGGAGGGACTACAATGAGCAGTTCTTC. It yields the protein CASSLPGRGETSGRRDYNEQFF.

The chain is built from TRBV28 and TRBJ1-5, with D possibly matching TRBD1 (5 bases). The CDR3 covers 12 residues. Germline V lookup: CDR1 MDHEN, CDR2 SYDVKM. Trimming removed 9 bases from V and 5 bases from J, with 11 bases in between. The CDR3 protein is CASGGGYQPQHF. CDR3 DNA: TGTGCCAGTGGGGGGGGATATCAGCCCCAGCATTTT.

CDR3 protein: CASSDGEWGNTIYF. The CDR3 nucleotides read TGTGCCAGCAGTGACGGGGAGTGGGGAAACACCATATATTTT. The V and J genes are TRBV2 and TRBJ1-3; the D is unclear. Germline CDR1 and CDR2: SNHLY and FYNNEI. The CDR3 is made up of 14 amino acids. Between the trimmed V and J ends, which lost 3 bases and 4 bases, there was a span of 10 bases.

The sample holds many counts of this clonotype. This chain connects TRBV20-1 to TRBJ2-7; D not resolved. Germline V gene lookup returns CDR1 DFQATT and CDR2 SNEGSKA (reference sequence). Trimming cost V 1 base and J 4 bases, with 8 bases left between them. The CDR3 is 12 amino acids. CDR3 sequence: CSARGVGYEQYF. In nucleotides, the CDR3 is TGCAGTGCTAGAGGGGTGGGGTACGAGCAGTACTTC.

This clonotype appeared many times. The DNA for the CDR3 is TGTGCCAGCAGACTCTCTGGGGGGGGGCTGGCCACTGAAGCTTTCTTT. Translation: CASRLSGGGLATEAFF. This sequence joins TRBV28 and TRBJ1-1, with D tentatively TRBD1 (6 bases). Trimming stripped 6 bases from V and 4 bases from J, with 21 bases between. Germline V gene lookup returns CDR1 MDHEN and CDR2 SYDVKM. The CDR3 covers 16 residues.

This clonotype showed up many times. The chain uses TRBV28 and TRBJ1-5; TRBD1 matches 8 bases. Germline CDR1 is MDHEN and CDR2 is SYDVKM. The CDR3 extends over 14 amino acids. V gave up 8 bases and J gave up 2 bases; unmatched junction bases: 5. The CDR3 nucleotides are TGTGCCAGCGGGAACAGGGGGGGCAATCAGCCCCAGCATTTT. This gives the protein CASGNRGGNQPQHF.

The chain has TRBV9 and TRBJ1-6; D is perhaps TRBD1 (5 bases). Germline V CDR1 and CDR2: SGDLS, YYNGEE. Trimming pared 4 bases from V and 9 bases from J, leaving 14 bases between. The CDR3 runs 14 residues. For the CDR3, the DNA is TGTGCCAGCAGCTCCAAGTGGGGGGGTTCACCCCTCCACTTT. Its protein product is CASSSKWGGSPLHF. Full variable domain (missing parts from reference TRBV9 and TRBJ1-6): DSGVTQTPKHLITATGQRVTLRCSPRSGDLSVYWYQQSLDQGLQFLIQYYNGEERAKGNILERFSAQQFPDLHSELNLSSLELGDSALYFCASSSKWGGSPLHFGNGTRLTVT.

Ten or more counts support this clonotype. The chain combines TRBV27 with TRBJ2-7; TRBD2 matches 12 bases. The CDR3 contains 19 residues. V was clipped by 2 bases and J by 2 bases; unmatched bases: 13. Germline assignment: CDR1 MNHEY and CDR2 SMNVEV (reference sequence). DNA for the CDR3: TGTGCCAGCAGTTTAAGACCCCCACAGACTAGCGGGAGTCCCTACGAGCAGTACTTC. Amino acids: CASSLRPPQTSGSPYEQYF.

This clonotype has at least ten counts. V gene TRBV28 combines with J gene TRBJ2-7; no reliable D call. CDR1 and CDR2 from the germline V gene are MDHEN and SYDVKM. V was clipped by 7 bases and J by 2 bases, with 12 bases between them. CDR3 length: 13 residues. The CDR3 loop reads CASTSGAAYEQYF. The CDR3 nucleotides read TGTGCCAGCACCTCAGGTGCTGCCTACGAGCAGTACTTC.

The chain recombines TRBV7-3 with TRBJ2-1; maybe TRBD2 (6 bases). The ends were cut back, 1 base at V and 0 bases at J, with 10 bases in the middle. The CDR3 is 16 residues long. Germline V CDR1 and CDR2: SGHTA, FQGTGA. In DNA, the CDR3 is TGTGCCAGCAGCTTAAACCTAGCGTCCTCCTACAATGAGCAGTTCTTC. This encodes CASSLNLASSYNEQFF. Looking up the rest from reference TRBV7-3 and TRBJ2-1 gives the full variable domain: GAGVSQTPSNKVTEKGKYVELRCDPISGHTALYWYRQSLGQGPEFLIYFQGTGAADDSGLPNDRFFAVRPEGSVSTLKIQRTERGDSAVYLCASSLNLASSYNEQFFGPGTRLTVL.

This clonotype was counted many times. The rearrangement links TRBV6-6 to TRBJ2-3, with TRBD1 matching 9 bases. The CDR3 length is 17 residues. The germline V gene encodes CDR1 MNHNY and CDR2 SVGAGI (reference sequence). V lost 0 bases to trimming and J lost 0 bases; unmatched junction nucleotides: 4. CDR3 sequence: CASSYSIGQGSTDTQYF. The CDR3 region has the DNA TGTGCCAGCAGTTACTCGATTGGACAGGGGAGCACAGATACGCAGTATTTT.

This chain connects TRBV2 to TRBJ2-3, with TRBD2 identical over 12 bases. This CDR3 spans 18 amino acids. The trim removed 5 bases at V and 0 bases at J, leaving 9 bases unmatched. CDR1 is SNHLY and CDR2 is FYNNEI in the germline V gene. CDR3 sequence reads: CASSLGLAGWLSTDTQYF. The DNA for the CDR3 is TGTGCCAGCAGTTTAGGACTAGCGGGGTGGCTTAGCACAGATACGCAGTATTTT.

This clonotype was observed many times. V is TRBV28 and J is TRBJ1-2, with TRBD1 as a possible D gene (5 bases). The CDR3 totals 16 residues. Per germline, CDR1 MDHEN and CDR2 SYDVKM. Trimming took 5 bases from V and 2 from J, leaving 18 bases between them. CDR3 sequence (DNA): TGTGCCAGCAGTCGGGCCCCAGGGATGGGGAACTATGGCTACACCTTC. As protein: CASSRAPGMGNYGYTF.

This clonotype has at least ten counts. The rearrangement joins TRBV4-2 to TRBJ2-7; D not certain. The length of the CDR3 is 13 residues. Germline lookup yields CDR1 LGHNA and CDR2 YNFKEQ. V lost 4 bases to trimming and J lost 2 bases, with 9 bases between them. CDR3 DNA: TGTGCCAGCAGCCGTGCAGAGACCTACGAGCAGTACTTC. It specifies CASSRAETYEQYF.

The table lists this clonotype with a few counts. The V and J genes are TRBV2 and TRBJ2-7, with D tentatively TRBD2 (5 bases). Per the germline V gene, CDR1 is SNHLY and CDR2 is FYNNEI. With 4 bases removed from V and 2 bases from J, the gap between germline ends came to 9 bases. This CDR3 comprises 13 residues. The CDR3: CASSAGWAYEQYF. In DNA, the CDR3 is TGTGCCAGCAGTGCGGGGTGGGCCTACGAGCAGTACTTC.

The chain links TRBV7-9 to TRBJ2-1, with 9 nucleotides matching TRBD1. Germline V lookup: CDR1 SEHNR, CDR2 FQNEAQ (reference sequence). This CDR3 is built from 16 residues. The ends lost 6 bases at V and 1 base at J; junction bases unmatched: 7. As DNA, the CDR3 is TGTGCCAGCAGTTTTACAGGGGGCTTTTCCTACAATGAGCAGTTCTTC. Residues: CASSFTGGFSYNEQFF.

This clonotype was seen a handful of times. The chain uses TRBV28 and TRBJ1-2; no definite D call. The CDR3 length is 14 residues. Germline CDR1 and CDR2: MDHEN and SYDVKM. Trimming removed 2 bases at V and 1 base at J, with 8 bases between. CDR3 amino acids: CASSLTAFNYGYTF. CDR3 sequence (DNA): TGTGCCAGCAGTTTAACAGCTTTTAACTATGGCTACACCTTC.

In this sample, this clonotype turned up a few times. V is TRBV28 and J is TRBJ1-2; 8 bases agree with TRBD1. Germline V lookup: CDR1 MDHEN, CDR2 SYDVKM. The length of the CDR3 is 16 residues. The ends lost 10 bases at V and 0 bases at J; junction bases unmatched: 13. The CDR3 nucleotides are TGTGCCACCAAACGGACAGGGTATTTGACTAACTATGGCTACACCTTC. Its translation: CATKRTGYLTNYGYTF.

In its sample, this clonotype was seen many times. This chain joins TRBV28 and TRBJ2-7; D gene ambiguous. CDR3 size: 14 residues. The V gene's germline CDR1 is MDHEN and CDR2 SYDVKM. Trimming pared 3 bases from V and 6 bases from J, leaving 15 bases between. The CDR3: CASSFEPKGLEQYF. CDR3 nucleotides: TGTGCCAGCAGTTTTGAGCCTAAGGGCCTCGAGCAGTACTTC.

The chain has TRBV4-1 and TRBJ2-5; 11 nucleotides align to TRBD2. CDR1 and CDR2 from the germline V gene are MGHRA and YSYEKL. The CDR3 is made up of 17 amino acids. Unmatched junction bases numbered 6, after V lost 1 base and J lost 2 bases. The CDR3 here is CASSQATSGRSQETQYF. The CDR3 region has the DNA TGCGCCAGCAGCCAAGCTACTAGCGGGAGAAGTCAAGAGACCCAGTACTTC.